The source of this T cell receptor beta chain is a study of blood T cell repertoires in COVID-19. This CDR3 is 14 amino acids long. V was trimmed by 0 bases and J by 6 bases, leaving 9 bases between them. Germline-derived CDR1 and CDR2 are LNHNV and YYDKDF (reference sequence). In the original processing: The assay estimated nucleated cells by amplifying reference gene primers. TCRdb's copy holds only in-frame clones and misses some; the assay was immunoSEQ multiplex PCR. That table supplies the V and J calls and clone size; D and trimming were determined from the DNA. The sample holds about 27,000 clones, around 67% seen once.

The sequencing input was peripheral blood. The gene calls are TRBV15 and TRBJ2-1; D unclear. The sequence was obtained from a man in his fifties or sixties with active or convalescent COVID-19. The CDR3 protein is CATSRDHAVNEQFF. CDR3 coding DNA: TGTGCCACCAGCAGAGATCATGCAGTCAATGAGCAGTTCTTC.